Given below is one T cell receptor (beta chain) in context. CDR1 and CDR2 (germline): SEHNR, FQNEAQ (reference sequence). Losses at the gene ends were 3 bases for V and 8 bases for J; bases not matched to a gene: 12. The CDR3 is 17 residues long. The rectum was sampled with one to two pinch biopsies at colonoscopy. This sample was taken from a study of pediatric ulcerative colitis. This was a survey-level run. Method: immunoSEQ multiplex PCR; TCRdb's copy keeps in-frame clones and lacks some. The sample shows 44,000 or so clones, 78% of them seen only once. The sequence derives from a girl aged 10-17 years with moderate ulcerative colitis. The gene calls are TRBV7-9 and TRBJ1-4, with 10 bases aligning to TRBD1. Sequencing was done on a sample of gut tissue. CDR3: CASSFVSVGTGDEKLFF. The CDR3 nucleotides read TGTGCCAGCAGCTTTGTCTCCGTCGGGACAGGGGACGAAAAACTGTTTTTT.